These 21 T cell receptor beta chains share one sample of origin, sequenced in a study of blood T cells in healthy people across ages. The authors ran a second PCR of roughly 6 to 11 cycles using a sample-barcoded 5' primer and a J-beta primer mix. TCRdb reprocessed the 5' RACE reads with MiXCR, giving one entry per CDR3 protein. The sample includes around 650,000 distinct CDR3 sequences, around 43% of them seen just once. The material sequenced was blood. These receptors came from a man of 80 years or more in good health.

This clonotype has only a few counts. V is TRBV4-3 and J is TRBJ2-1, with 10 positions matching TRBD2. Germline CDR1 and CDR2: LGHNA and YSLEER. Trimming at V came to 0 bases and at J to 0 bases, leaving 8 bases not matched to a gene. The CDR3 spans 19 residues. The CDR3 loop reads CASSQDVLAGANSYNEQFF. As DNA, the CDR3 is TGCGCCAGCAGCCAAGATGTGCTAGCGGGAGCTAACTCCTACAATGAGCAGTTCTTC.

This chain connects TRBV7-2 to TRBJ2-5, with D perhaps matching TRBD2 (7 bases). V lost 6 bases and J lost 3, with 14 bases in between. Germline V CDR1 and CDR2: SGHTA, FQGNSA. The CDR3 consists of 14 residues. The CDR3, as DNA: TGTGCCAGCAGACAAGGGGGGGGCAAAGAGACCCAGTACTTC. Protein product: CASRQGGGKETQYF.

This clonotype was seen a handful of times. The rearrangement links TRBV5-1 to TRBJ2-5; D not resolved. This CDR3 comprises 13 residues. Trimming left V 2 bases short and J 1 base short, with 6 bases between. Germline-derived CDR1 and CDR2 are SGHRS and YFSETQ. CDR3 amino acids: CASSLDLQETQYF. DNA of the CDR3: TGCGCCAGCAGCTTAGACCTCCAAGAGACCCAGTACTTC.

This chain joins TRBV7-2 and TRBJ2-7, with TRBD2 matching 7 bases. This CDR3 comprises 17 residues. V lost 5 bases to trimming and J lost 7 bases; unmatched junction nucleotides: 20. Germline CDR1 and CDR2: SGHTA and FQGNSA. CDR3 amino acids: CASSIDNSGGSYNEQYF. As DNA, the CDR3 is TGTGCCAGCAGCATCGATAATTCGGGGGGTTCCTACAATGAGCAGTACTTC.

In its sample, this clonotype was seen once. The rearrangement links TRBV6-2 or TRBV6-3 to TRBJ1-2; 7 bases agree with TRBD1. Germline V gives CDR1 MNHEY, CDR2 SVGEGT. The CDR3 loop spans 14 amino acids. Trimming at V came to 0 bases and at J to 4 bases, leaving 2 bases not matched to a gene. CDR3 amino acids: CASSYSAGGYGYTF. The DNA for the CDR3 is TGTGCCAGCAGTTACTCGGCAGGGGGCTATGGCTACACCTTC.

The chain links TRBV7-2 to TRBJ2-3, with D perhaps TRBD2 (5 bases). Trimming took 2 bases from V and 0 from J, leaving 12 bases between them. The CDR3 consists of 16 residues. CDR1 and CDR2 from the germline V gene are SGHTA and FQGNSA. This CDR3 is CASSLRFSASTDTQYF. CDR3 nucleotide sequence: TGTGCCAGCAGCTTACGTTTTAGCGCGAGCACAGATACGCAGTATTTT.

This clonotype was found a few times. The gene calls are TRBV10-3 and TRBJ1-1; TRBD1 aligns across 12 bases. Germline V gene lookup returns CDR1 ENHRY and CDR2 SYGVKD. The V gene end was trimmed by 10 bases and the J gene end by 4 bases; junction bases not matched to a gene: 4. CDR3 length: 13 amino acids. The CDR3 spells CASEGQGATEAFF. CDR3 sequence (DNA): TGTGCCAGCGAGGGACAGGGGGCCACTGAAGCTTTCTTT.

The V gene is TRBV7-2, the J gene TRBJ2-7; D might be TRBD2 (7 bases). This CDR3 is built from 15 residues. The germline gives CDR1 SGHTA, CDR2 FQGNSA. V dropped 5 bases and J dropped 2 bases, with 16 bases sitting between them. The CDR3: CASSLGGTFTYEQYF. CDR3 sequence (DNA): TGTGCCAGCAGCCTGGGGGGGACATTTACCTACGAGCAGTACTTC.

The chain combines TRBV9 with TRBJ2-7; D perhaps matches TRBD1 (5 bases). The J call may be incorrect, as the DNA end agrees better with TRBJ2-5. This CDR3 has 13 residues. Germline CDR1 reads SGDLS; CDR2 reads YYNGEE. CDR3 nucleotide sequence: TGTGCCAGCAGCGTAGTGGCAGGGGAGACCCAGTACTTC. Its protein product is CASSVVAGETQYF.

A few counts support this clonotype. V is TRBV29-1 and J is TRBJ2-3, with 12 nucleotides matching TRBD2. CDR3 size: 15 residues. CDR1 and CDR2 (germline): SQVTM, ANQGSEA. The J segment lost 2 bases and the V segment lost 5 bases, leaving 5 bases of the junction unmatched. Written as DNA, the CDR3 is TGCAGCGTTCTTCGACTAGCGGGGGACACAGATACGCAGTATTTT. It is translated as CSVLRLAGDTDTQYF.

The chain carries TRBV14 and TRBJ2-5; TRBD2 might be the D (6 bases). From germline, CDR1 is SGHDN and CDR2 FVKESK. The CDR3 contains 13 residues. Trimming removed 1 base at V and 11 bases at J, with 14 bases between. CDR3 coding DNA: TGTGCCAGCAGCCAAGTTCTGGAGGGTAGGCAGTACTTC. Amino acid sequence: CASSQVLEGRQYF.

This CDR3 reads CASSEQTGEEQYF. CDR3 sequence (DNA): TGCGCCAGCAGTGAACAGACAGGAGAAGAGCAGTACTTC. The chain employs TRBV10-1 and TRBJ2-7; D is possibly TRBD1 (6 bases). Between the trimmed V and J ends, which lost 3 bases and 7 bases, there was a span of 13 bases. Per germline, CDR1 WNHNN and CDR2 SYGVQD (reference sequence). CDR3 length: 13 amino acids.

This clonotype was picked up many times. A junction boundary mismatches the germline segment, possibly from a read error. The chain is built from TRBV5-1 and TRBJ2-5; D unresolved. CDR1 and CDR2 (germline): SGHRS, YFSETQ. The length of the CDR3 is 13 residues. The CDR3 region is CASSLNGRETQYF. The DNA for the CDR3 is TGTGCCAGCAGCCTTAACGGGCGGGAGACCCAGTACTTC.

This chain connects TRBV20-1 to TRBJ2-7; 7 bases map to TRBD1. This CDR3 has 15 residues. Germline CDR1 DFQATT, CDR2 SNEGSKA (reference sequence). V lost 0 bases, J lost 2 bases, and 7 bases stayed unmatched. The CDR3 DNA sequence: TGCAGTGCTAGAGATCCCAAAACAGGGGCCTACGAGCAGTACTTC. This translates into CSARDPKTGAYEQYF.

This chain joins TRBV10-2 and TRBJ2-2; D tentatively reads TRBD1 or TRBD2 (6 bases each). V lost 7 bases to trimming and J lost 3 bases, with 18 bases between them. Germline values: CDR1 WSHSY, CDR2 SAAADI. The CDR3 totals 16 residues. The CDR3 region is CASNRAGRRDTGELFF. The CDR3, as DNA: TGCGCCAGCAACAGGGCGGGAAGGAGAGACACCGGGGAGCTGTTTTTT.

This clonotype has more than one count but fewer than ten. The rearrangement uses TRBV5-6 and TRBJ2-6; the D gene is possibly TRBD1 (6 bases). The germline V and J ends were trimmed by 0 bases and 0 bases, with 16 bases remaining between them. The CDR3 length is 19 residues. Per the germline V gene, CDR1 is SGHDT and CDR2 is YYEEEE. CDR3 DNA: TGTGCCAGCAGCTTGGAACAGGGAATCCCCAGCTCTGGGGCCAACGTCCTGACTTTC. This translates into CASSLEQGIPSSGANVLTF.

This chain connects TRBV20-1 to TRBJ2-1, with 8 bases aligning to TRBD1. V was pared by 0 bases and J by 5 bases, with 9 bases of the junction left unmatched. The V gene's germline CDR1 is DFQATT and CDR2 SNEGSKA (reference sequence). The CDR3 is made up of 16 amino acids. CDR3 region: CSARDSDRAIHNEQFF. In DNA form, the CDR3 reads TGCAGTGCTAGAGACTCGGACAGGGCAATCCACAATGAGCAGTTCTTC.

This clonotype has just a few counts. The V call is TRBV6-2 or TRBV6-3, the J call TRBJ2-3; no clear D gene. Germline V gives CDR1 MNHEY, CDR2 SVGEGT. The CDR3 contains 15 residues. The germline V and J ends were trimmed by 5 bases and 4 bases, with 16 bases remaining between them. CDR3 sequence reads: CASSKDSSPPDTQYF. CDR3 coding DNA: TGTGCCAGCAGTAAAGACTCAAGTCCGCCAGATACGCAGTATTTT.

This sequence joins TRBV18 and TRBJ1-1; tentative D call: TRBD1 (6 bases). Germline V lookup: CDR1 KGHSH, CDR2 LQKENI. With 0 bases removed from V and 7 bases from J, the gap between germline ends came to 15 bases. This CDR3 region has 15 residues. The chain's CDR3 is CASSPPRDKTVEAFF. CDR3 nucleotide sequence: TGTGCCAGCTCACCACCGAGGGACAAGACCGTTGAAGCTTTCTTT. The whole variable domain, remainder taken from reference TRBV18 and TRBJ1-1, is NAGVMQNPRHLVRRRGQEARLRCSPMKGHSHVYWYRQLPEEGLKFMVYLQKENIIDESGMPKERFSAEFPKEGPSILRIQQVVRGDSAAYFCASSPPRDKTVEAFFGQGTRLTVV.

The chain recombines TRBV11-3 with TRBJ2-7; D not certain. Germline-derived CDR1 and CDR2 are SGHNT and YENEEA. With 2 bases removed from V and 1 base from J, the gap between germline ends came to 9 bases. The CDR3 consists of 14 residues. The DNA for the CDR3 is TGTGCCAGCAGCTTATCGGGCATATCCTACGAGCAGTACTTC. Protein sequence: CASSLSGISYEQYF.

The rearrangement uses TRBV11-2 and TRBJ1-1; the D gene is possibly TRBD1 (5 bases). V gave up 3 bases and J gave up 1 base, with 9 bases separating them. This CDR3 region has 14 residues. CDR1 is SGHAT and CDR2 is FQNNGV in the germline V gene. CDR3 residues: CASSFPGRNTEAFF. DNA of the CDR3: TGTGCCAGCAGCTTCCCGGGACGGAACACTGAAGCTTTCTTT.